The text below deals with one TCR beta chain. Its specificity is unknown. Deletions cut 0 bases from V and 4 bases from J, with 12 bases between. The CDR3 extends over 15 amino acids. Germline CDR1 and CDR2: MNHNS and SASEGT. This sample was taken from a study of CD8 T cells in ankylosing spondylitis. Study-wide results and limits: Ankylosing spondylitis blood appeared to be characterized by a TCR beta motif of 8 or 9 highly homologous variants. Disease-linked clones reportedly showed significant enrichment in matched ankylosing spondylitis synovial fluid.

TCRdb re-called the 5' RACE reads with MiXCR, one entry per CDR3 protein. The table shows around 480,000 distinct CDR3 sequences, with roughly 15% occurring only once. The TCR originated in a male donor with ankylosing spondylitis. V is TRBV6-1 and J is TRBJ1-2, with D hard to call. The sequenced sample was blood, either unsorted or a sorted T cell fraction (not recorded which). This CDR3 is CASSEASAGTYGYTF. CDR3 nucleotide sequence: TGTGCCAGCAGTGAAGCCTCGGCAGGCACCTATGGCTACACCTTC.